These 20 T cell receptor beta chains share one sample of origin, sequenced in a study of T-cell reconstitution after alpha-beta-depleted transplantation in children. The authors prepared the TCRbeta library with unique molecular identifiers. MiXCR, run by TCRdb on the PCR reads, gives a single entry per CDR3 protein. The table shows 700,000 to 850,000 distinct CDR3 sequences, with about 15% occurring only once. The input for sequencing was PBMCs, mostly from graft donor cells, taken 360 days after TCRalphabeta/CD19-depleted stem cell transplant. The source of these receptors is a male patient between 10 and 17 years old who had a stem cell transplant for acute lymphoblastic leukemia, so the T cells may come from the graft donor.

The chain combines TRBV2 with TRBJ2-6; 11 positions match TRBD2. The CDR3 sequence is 16 residues long. J lost 3 bases, V lost 8 bases, and 6 bases had no gene match. Germline V gene data show CDR1 as SNHLY and CDR2 as FYNNEI. The CDR3 DNA is TGTGCCAGCCTACCGGGACTAGCGGTTGGGGCCAACGTCCTGACTTTC. Translating gives CASLPGLAVGANVLTF. The whole variable domain, remainder taken from reference TRBV2 and TRBJ2-6, is EPEVTQTPSHQVTQMGQEVILRCVPISNHLYFYWYRQILGQKVEFLVSFYNNEISEKSEIFDDQFSVERPDGSNFTLKIRSTKLEDSAMYFCASLPGLAVGANVLTFGAGSRLTVL.

This clonotype was detected only a few times. The V gene is TRBV24-1, the J gene TRBJ2-5, with D perhaps matching TRBD2 (5 bases). CDR1 and CDR2 from the germline V gene are KGHDR and SFDVKD. Trimming removed 3 bases from V and 2 bases from J, with 9 bases in between. The length of the CDR3 is 14 residues. The DNA of the CDR3 is TGTGCCACCAGTGATAGCGGCCCTCAAGAGACCCAGTACTTC. Its protein is CATSDSGPQETQYF.

The chain combines TRBV5-4 with TRBJ1-5; maybe TRBD1 (5 bases). Germline V gene sequence: CDR1 SGHNT, CDR2 YYREEE (reference sequence). The CDR3 length is 15 residues. Between the trimmed V and J ends, which lost 1 base and 2 bases, there was a span of 10 bases. The CDR3 nucleotides are TGTGCCAGCAGCTTGACAGGAGTTGGCAATCAGCCCCAGCATTTT. It yields the protein CASSLTGVGNQPQHF.

This rearrangement joins TRBV4-1 to TRBJ2-3; 10 nucleotides line up with TRBD2. Trimming at V came to 4 bases and at J to 2 bases, leaving 9 bases not matched to a gene. The CDR3 is made up of 17 amino acids. Germline-derived CDR1 and CDR2 are MGHRA and YSYEKL. The CDR3 DNA reads as TGCGCCAGCAGCCTTTCCTGGACTAGCGGAGTCACAGATACGCAGTATTTT. Residues: CASSLSWTSGVTDTQYF.

This clonotype was detected a few times. The chain joins TRBV7-9 to TRBJ2-1, with D possibly matching TRBD2 (6 bases). Germline CDR1 SEHNR, CDR2 FQNEAQ (reference sequence). Trimming removed 5 bases from V and 15 bases from J, with 14 bases in between. The CDR3 has 11 amino acids. CDR3 sequence reads: CASSPSEVLFF. The CDR3 DNA reads TGTGCCAGCAGCCCTAGCGAAGTACTGTTCTTC. The whole variable domain, filled in from reference TRBV7-9 and TRBJ2-1, reads DTGVSQNPRHKITKRGQNVTFRCDPISEHNRLYWYRQTLGQGPEFLTYFQNEAQLEKSRLLSDRFSAERPKGSFSTLEIQRTEQGDSAMYLCASSPSEVLFFGPGTRLTVL.

V gene TRBV4-2 combines with J gene TRBJ2-7; perhaps TRBD1 as D (5 bases). Germline loops: CDR1 LGHNA, CDR2 YNFKEQ. The CDR3 covers 13 residues. The V end lost 5 bases, the J end lost 6 bases, and 14 bases lay between the germline ends. The CDR3 DNA reads TGTGCCAGCAGCAAACTCAGGGTACCCGAGCAGTACTTC. Translating gives CASSKLRVPEQYF.

The chain couples TRBV29-1 to TRBJ2-5; TRBD1 or TRBD2 may be the D gene (5 bases each). Germline CDR1 reads SQVTM; CDR2 reads ANQGSEA. Trimming pared 0 bases from V and 5 bases from J, leaving 16 bases between. CDR3 size: 15 residues. This CDR3 is CSVEDPRGPWETQYF. CDR3 sequence (DNA): TGCAGCGTTGAAGACCCTAGGGGACCCTGGGAGACCCAGTACTTC.

V gene TRBV7-3 combines with J gene TRBJ1-1; no clear D. CDR3 length: 17 amino acids. The germline V gene encodes CDR1 SGHTA and CDR2 FQGTGA. Trimming cost V 1 base and J 1 base, with 16 bases left between them. The chain's CDR3 is CASSLMPTGWWNTEAFF. CDR3 DNA sequence: TGTGCCAGCAGCTTAATGCCGACGGGGTGGTGGAACACTGAAGCTTTCTTT.

In its sample, this clonotype was seen many times. The J gene is TRBJ2-7, the V gene TRBV5-1; either TRBD1 or TRBD2 may supply D (7 bases each). Trimming left V 1 base short and J 6 bases short, with 17 bases between. Germline loops: CDR1 SGHRS, CDR2 YFSETQ. The CDR3 has 15 residues. The DNA for the CDR3 is TGCGCCAGCAGCTTGTTGACAGGGCCGGGGGGCGAGCAGTACTTC. Amino acid sequence: CASSLLTGPGGEQYF. The full variable domain, rest sourced from reference TRBV5-1 and TRBJ2-7, is KAGVTQTPRYLIKTRGQQVTLSCSPISGHRSVSWYQQTPGQGLQFLFEYFSETQRNKGNFPGRFSGRQFSNSRSEMNVSTLELGDSALYLCASSLLTGPGGEQYFGPGTRLTVT.

The sample holds a few counts of this clonotype. The chain uses TRBV10-3 and TRBJ2-7; 8 bases align to TRBD2. The J segment lost 5 bases and the V segment lost 4 bases, leaving 7 bases of the junction unmatched. The CDR3 runs 14 residues. CDR1 ENHRY and CDR2 SYGVKD come from the germline V gene. DNA for the CDR3: TGTGCCATCAGTGGGCGGGAGGAGGCTAACGAGCAGTACTTC. Its protein is CAISGREEANEQYF.

The V gene is TRBV4-2, the J gene TRBJ2-1; 7 bases agree with TRBD2. Germline V gene sequence: CDR1 LGHNA, CDR2 YNFKEQ. The CDR3 is made up of 13 amino acids. The trim removed 1 base at V and 6 bases at J, leaving 0 bases unmatched. This CDR3 is CASSQGTSNEQFF. CDR3 bases: TGTGCCAGCAGCCAAGGGACTAGCAATGAGCAGTTCTTC.

In this sample, this clonotype turned up a few times. This CDR3 is CASGLLGGSGTGELFF. CDR3 nucleotide sequence: TGTGCCAGCGGCCTGTTAGGCGGGAGTGGGACCGGGGAGCTGTTTTTT. The gene calls are TRBV27 and TRBJ2-2, with 7 bases fitting TRBD2. V trimming: 8 bases; J trimming: 5 bases; junction bases outside the gene matches: 14. The CDR3 covers 16 residues. In germline, CDR1 is MNHEY, CDR2 SMNVEV (reference sequence).

This sequence joins TRBV7-9 and TRBJ1-1; D gene uncertain. V lost 5 bases to trimming and J lost 0 bases, with 13 bases between them. Germline V gene data show CDR1 as SEHNR and CDR2 as FQNEAQ (reference sequence). This CDR3 has 15 residues. In nucleotides, the CDR3 is TGTGCCAGCAGCCCGAATAGCCTCCTGAACACTGAAGCTTTCTTT. Translated: CASSPNSLLNTEAFF.

Note on this clonotype: Likely a read error: the CDR3 ends without its conserved phenylalanine or tryptophan. The rearrangement uses TRBV20-1 and TRBJ1-4; D is perhaps TRBD1 (6 bases). Germline CDR1 is DFQATT and CDR2 is SNEGSKA (reference sequence). The CDR3 is made up of 12 amino acids. V was shortened by 8 bases and J by 3 bases, with 10 bases between the two germline ends. CDR3 coding DNA: TGCAGTACAGGGCCACCTAATGAAAAACTGTTTTGT. Protein sequence: CSTGPPNEKLFC.

At least ten counts were recorded for this clonotype. V usage is TRBV5-1 and J usage is TRBJ2-3, with D hard to call. Trimming left V 7 bases short and J 2 bases short, with 11 bases between. The germline V gene has CDR1 SGHRS and CDR2 YFSETQ. The CDR3 contains 13 residues. The CDR3 coding sequence is TGCGCCAGCTTCGGGCCCACCACAGATACGCAGTATTTT. Protein product: CASFGPTTDTQYF. The variable domain in full, completed from reference TRBV5-1 and TRBJ2-3, reads KAGVTQTPRYLIKTRGQQVTLSCSPISGHRSVSWYQQTPGQGLQFLFEYFSETQRNKGNFPGRFSGRQFSNSRSEMNVSTLELGDSALYLCASFGPTTDTQYFGPGTRLTVL.

This clonotype was found a few times. As DNA, the CDR3 is TGCGCCAGCAGCCAAGAGGCGTGGGAGGGTTACGAGCAGTACTTC. Its protein is CASSQEAWEGYEQYF. J is TRBJ2-7 and V is TRBV4-1; 7 positions match TRBD2. Germline V gene lookup returns CDR1 MGHRA and CDR2 YSYEKL. The length of the CDR3 is 15 residues. V shed 0 bases, J shed 4 bases, and the junction held 6 bases outside the gene matches.

J is TRBJ2-1 and V is TRBV5-5; the match to TRBD1 covers 9 bases. This CDR3 spans 17 amino acids. Germline V gives CDR1 SGHKS, CDR2 YYEKEE (reference sequence). With 1 base clipped from V and 5 bases from J, the junction kept 10 bases outside the gene matches. CDR3 protein: CASSLSRTGVGHNEQFF. CDR3 nucleotides: TGTGCCAGCAGCTTGTCCAGGACAGGGGTAGGCCACAATGAGCAGTTCTTC.

The CDR3 reads CSVGRVSTGELFF. The CDR3 DNA sequence: TGCAGCGTTGGCAGGGTCTCCACCGGGGAGCTGTTTTTT. The chain links TRBV29-1 to TRBJ2-2; tentatively, D is TRBD1 (5 bases). The CDR3 is 13 residues long. V dropped 4 bases and J dropped 4 bases, with 10 bases sitting between them. Germline V gene data show CDR1 as SQVTM and CDR2 as ANQGSEA.

The rearrangement uses TRBV12-3 or TRBV12-4 and TRBJ2-7; no clear D gene. CDR3 size: 12 residues. Trimming shortened V by 6 bases and J by 7 bases, and 13 bases separated the two germline ends. The CDR3 region is CASSNSFREQYF. The CDR3 DNA reads TGTGCCAGCAGCAACTCCTTTCGGGAGCAGTACTTC.

This clonotype showed up just a few times. The chain joins TRBV4-1 to TRBJ1-5; D call uncertain. This CDR3 contains 13 residues. V lost 0 bases to trimming and J lost 7 bases, with 7 bases between them. Germline V gene data show CDR1 as MGHRA and CDR2 as YSYEKL. The CDR3 loop is CASSQDSRQPQHF. DNA of the CDR3: TGCGCCAGCAGCCAAGATAGTAGGCAGCCCCAGCATTTT.